This T cell receptor beta chain was sequenced during a study of blood T cells in healthy people across ages. Broader study findings: The unsorted PBMCs prevented any conclusive comparison of naive versus antigen-experienced cells. Changes in expanded clonotypes were possibly confounded, as the CMV status of donors was unknown. Long-lived donors exceeded aged donors in naive CD4+ cells and diversity.

Germline assignment: CDR1 SQVTM and CDR2 ANQGSEA. V lost 5 bases and J 1 base, leaving 14 bases between the germline ends. This CDR3 contains 14 residues. PCR was performed a second time for roughly 7 to 11 cycles using a sample-barcoded 5' primer and a J-beta primer mix. TCRdb reprocessed the 5' RACE reads via MiXCR and lists one record per CDR3 protein. Of 750,000 to 1,000,000 distinct CDR3 sequences in the sample, 29% were seen once. This clonotype was seen a handful of times. Its antigen is not known. This sample also belongs to another study, concerning T cells of mothers and their children. That source notes: All donors were healthy and Caucasian; they were a few mothers and their six children.

The specimen was blood. The sequence was collected from a woman aged 40 to 50 in good health. V is TRBV29-1 and J is TRBJ1-1, with unresolved D. CDR3 bases: TGCAGCGTTTTCCAACAACCCGGGAACACTGAAGCTTTCTTT. Translating gives CSVFQQPGNTEAFF. Full variable domain (remainder filled in from reference TRBV29-1 and TRBJ1-1): SAVISQKPSRDICQRGTSLTIQCQVDSQVTMMFWYRQQPGQSLTLIATANQGSEATYESGFVIDKFPISRPNLTFSTLTVSNMSPEDSSIYLCSVFQQPGNTEAFFGQGTRLTVV.